This T cell receptor beta chain was identified during a study of blood T cells in healthy people across ages. Study in general: When template switching was applied, about one barcoded beta molecule was captured per two T cells.

The V end was cut by 4 bases, the J end by 4 bases, with 11 bases between. CDR3 length: 14 residues. Germline values: CDR1 DFQATT, CDR2 SNEGSKA (reference sequence). Findings and caveats of the study: It was held that diversity estimates obtained from one million T cells represented underestimates. Across the age range, TCR beta diversity per million T cells fell in a roughly linear way.

A second PCR, run for about 7 to 12 cycles, used a sample-barcoded 5' primer plus a J-beta primer mix. A template-switch adaptor containing 12 random nucleotides labeled each cDNA molecule. TCRdb reanalysed the 5' RACE reads using MiXCR and keeps one entry per CDR3 protein. This table has about 800,000 distinct CDR3 sequences, 55% to 75% appearing once. On this clonotype: Its antigen is unknown.

Sequencing input: blood. The receptor comes from a man aged 25 to 40 in good health. The chain employs TRBV20-1 and TRBJ2-6, with D unresolved. DNA of the CDR3: TGCAGTGCTAAAGGGTCGAAAGGGGCCAACGTCCTGACTTTC. Its translation: CSAKGSKGANVLTF.